This T cell receptor beta chain was identified during a study of blood T cell repertoires in COVID-19. Study overall: Sites across the United States, Italy and Spain contributed samples from acute and convalescent COVID-19.

CDR1 is MNHEY, CDR2 SVGAGI, per germline. The CDR3 loop spans 16 amino acids. The V gene lost 2 bases and the J gene lost 0 bases, with 11 bases spanning the gap. Sequenced by immunoSEQ multiplex PCR; TCRdb stores in-frame clones only, minus some. The data contain around 75,000 clones, roughly 90% of them singletons. The sequenced sample was peripheral blood. The TCR originated in a man in his forties or fifties with acute or convalescent COVID-19. The chain recombines TRBV6-5 with TRBJ1-3, with D perhaps TRBD1 (5 bases). CDR3 region: CASSYMQGGSGNTIYF. CDR3 DNA: TGTGCCAGCAGTTACATGCAGGGAGGCTCTGGAAACACCATATATTTT.